Listed below are T cell receptor beta chains from one sample, sequenced in a study of shared clonotypes between healthy human individuals. Sequencing was performed with immunoSEQ multiplex PCR; in TCRdb, only in-frame clones are kept and a portion is missing. The repertoire holds under 1,100,000 clones, approximately 68% seen once, with about 1.5% in the top ten. Sequencing input: memory CD4+ T cells sorted from blood. These receptors came from a man aged 18 to 35 in good health. CDR3s include the opening cysteine and the closing phenylalanine or tryptophan. The order of the fields is CDR3 DNA, CDR3 protein, J gene, D gene, clone size, V gene. A D gene is named only where the DNA matches it firmly. The size entry is marked missing in some rows and otherwise reads once, few, many or a size class.

DNA: TGTGCTAGTGGTCTTTCGCCAGTTGGAGATACGCAGTATTTT
CDR3: CASGLSPVGDTQYF
J: TRBJ2-3
D: NA
size: NA
V: TRBV12-5

DNA: TGTGCCAGCAGCCAAGTCAGGGGAAAGGGAAACACTGAAGCTTTCTTT
CDR3: CASSQVRGKGNTEAFF
J: TRBJ1-1
D: NA
size: few
V: TRBV14

DNA: TGCGCCAGCAGTGAGCATTATTACGAGCAGTACTTC
CDR3: CASSEHYYEQYF
J: TRBJ2-7
D: NA
size: NA
V: TRBV10-2

DNA: TGTGCCAGCAGCGGGACAGGACCTTTAGGGGAGCAGTACTTC
CDR3: CASSGTGPLGEQYF
J: TRBJ2-7
D: TRBD1
size: NA
V: TRBV6-5

DNA: TGTGCCAGCAGCTTCTCCGGGACTTCTTCTGGGGCCAACGTCCTGACTTTC
CDR3: CASSFSGTSSGANVLTF
J: TRBJ2-6
D: NA
size: many
V: TRBV5-6

DNA: TGTGCCTGGAGTCGTCAGGAGTTCGGTCAGCCCCAGCATTTT
CDR3: CAWSRQEFGQPQHF
J: TRBJ1-5
D: NA
size: few
V: TRBV30

DNA: TGTGCCATCAGTGAACGGACTAGCGGGAGTGTTGAGCAGTTCTTC
CDR3: CAISERTSGSVEQFF
J: TRBJ2-1
D: TRBD2
size: once
V: TRBV10-3

DNA: TGTGCCAGCAGTCCACTAGCGGGAGGGCGTAGGGGCACAGATACGCAGTATTTT
CDR3: CASSPLAGGRRGTDTQYF
J: TRBJ2-3
D: TRBD2
size: NA
V: TRBV11-2

DNA: TGTGCCAGCAGCCAAGTGACCGGGAATGAGCAGTTCTTC
CDR3: CASSQVTGNEQFF
J: TRBJ2-1
D: NA
size: NA
V: TRBV4-2

DNA: TGTGCCAGCTCACCCCGACAGGGTAGAGAAAAACTGTTTTTT
CDR3: CASSPRQGREKLFF
J: TRBJ1-4
D: TRBD1
size: once
V: TRBV18

DNA: TGTGCCAGCAGCTTAGCGAGGGACAGGGGCAATCAGCCCCAGCATTTT
CDR3: CASSLARDRGNQPQHF
J: TRBJ1-5
D: TRBD1
size: NA
V: TRBV7-8

DNA: TGTGCCAGTAGTGGGACAGGGGGAACGTACGAGCAGTACTTC
CDR3: CASSGTGGTYEQYF
J: TRBJ2-7
D: TRBD1
size: NA
V: TRBV19

DNA: TGTGCCAGCAGGGAACAGGGAAGACCGTTTTATTCACCCCTCCACTTT
CDR3: CASREQGRPFYSPLHF
J: TRBJ1-6
D: NA
size: NA
V: TRBV6-1

DNA: TGCAGCGTTGTCAGGACCGGGGAGCTGTTTTTT
CDR3: CSVVRTGELFF
J: TRBJ2-2
D: NA
size: NA
V: TRBV29-1

DNA: TGTGCCAGCAGCCCTCGGAGTTCCGGGCCTGAAGCTTTCTTT
CDR3: CASSPRSSGPEAFF
J: TRBJ1-1
D: NA
size: NA
V: TRBV9

DNA: TGTGCCAGCAGCAAGCGGACACCAAACACTGAAGCTTTCTTT
CDR3: CASSKRTPNTEAFF
J: TRBJ1-1
D: NA
size: few
V: TRBV21-1

DNA: TGTGCCATCAGTACCTGTCAGCCCCAGCATTTT
CDR3: CAISTCQPQHF
J: TRBJ1-5
D: NA
size: NA
V: TRBV10-3

DNA: TGTGCCAGCAGCTTGGATGGACAGGAGAAGACCCAGTACTTC
CDR3: CASSLDGQEKTQYF
J: TRBJ2-5
D: TRBD1
size: few
V: TRBV5-4

DNA: TGTGCCAGCAGCATACTAGCGGAGAAATACAATGAGCAGTTCTTC
CDR3: CASSILAEKYNEQFF
J: TRBJ2-1
D: TRBD2
size: NA
V: TRBV5-6

DNA: TGTGCCAGCTCACCCGACAGGGTTACAGAAGCTTTCTTT
CDR3: CASSPDRVTEAFF
J: TRBJ1-1
D: TRBD1
size: NA
V: TRBV18

DNA: TGTGCCAGCAAGAATAGGGAAAAACTGTTTTTT
CDR3: CASKNREKLFF
J: TRBJ1-4
D: NA
size: NA
V: TRBV6-5

DNA: TGTGCCACCAGCAGGCAAGTTTCCGACGTCCTGACTTTC
CDR3: CATSRQVSDVLTF
J: TRBJ2-6
D: NA
size: NA
V: TRBV15

DNA: TGTGCCAGCCGGCAGGGTCCGGATGAGCAGTTCTTC
CDR3: CASRQGPDEQFF
J: TRBJ2-1
D: NA
size: NA
V: TRBV19

DNA: TGCGCCAGCAGCCAAGAACCTAACACCGGGGAGCTGTTTTTT
CDR3: CASSQEPNTGELFF
J: TRBJ2-2
D: NA
size: many
V: TRBV4-3

DNA: TGTGCCAGCAGTAACCAGGGTCGAAGCTACGAGCAGTACTTC
CDR3: CASSNQGRSYEQYF
J: TRBJ2-7
D: NA
size: NA
V: TRBV28

DNA: TGTGCCAGCACCCCTAGTGGAGGGACTGGAAACACCATATATTTT
CDR3: CASTPSGGTGNTIYF
J: TRBJ1-3
D: NA
size: NA
V: TRBV6-5

DNA: TGTGCCAGCAGCTTAGCGCGGAGTGTCAATGAGCAGTTCTTC
CDR3: CASSLARSVNEQFF
J: TRBJ2-1
D: NA
size: NA
V: TRBV7-2

DNA: TGTGCTAGTGGTTTGGATCGGGTGCAGGCCCAGCATTTT
CDR3: CASGLDRVQAQHF
J: TRBJ1-5
D: NA
size: once
V: TRBV12-5

DNA: TGTGCCAGCAGCTTAGGTGGCAGGGGATCCTACGAGCAGTACTTC
CDR3: CASSLGGRGSYEQYF
J: TRBJ2-7
D: NA
size: few
V: TRBV11-2

DNA: TGTGCCAGCAGCGTAGCCCCCTATGCGGACTATGGCTACACCTTC
CDR3: CASSVAPYADYGYTF
J: TRBJ1-2
D: NA
size: few
V: TRBV9

DNA: TGTGCCAGCAGCTTAGGACGAGGGGGTAGCTCCTACGAGCAGTACTTC
CDR3: CASSLGRGGSSYEQYF
J: TRBJ2-7
D: NA
size: NA
V: TRBV7-9

DNA: TGTGCCAGCAGCCCGAATACGGAGACCCAGTACTTC
CDR3: CASSPNTETQYF
J: TRBJ2-5
D: NA
size: NA
V: TRBV7-2

DNA: TGTGCCTGGAGTGTAGGCGGCGGGAGACCTTACAATGAGCAGTTCTTC
CDR3: CAWSVGGGRPYNEQFF
J: TRBJ2-1
D: TRBD2
size: NA
V: TRBV30

DNA: TGTGCCAGCAGCGTATCGTCCAGGACGCCCGGGGAGCTGTTTTTT
CDR3: CASSVSSRTPGELFF
J: TRBJ2-2
D: NA
size: once
V: TRBV9

DNA: TGTGCCCACCCCACAGGACTAGCGGGGACAGATACGCAGTATTTT
CDR3: CAHPTGLAGTDTQYF
J: TRBJ2-3
D: TRBD2
size: NA
V: TRBV30

DNA: TGTGCCATCAGTGAGTCGACCGGACAAATGAACACTGAAGCTTTCTTT
CDR3: CAISESTGQMNTEAFF
J: TRBJ1-1
D: NA
size: NA
V: TRBV10-3

DNA: TGTGCCAGCAGCCCCCAGGGGATTCCCTCTGAAGCTTTCTTT
CDR3: CASSPQGIPSEAFF
J: TRBJ1-1
D: NA
size: few
V: TRBV7-9

DNA: TGTGCCAGCAGTTTATACGGGGGGCCAGGTTCACCCCTCCACTTT
CDR3: CASSLYGGPGSPLHF
J: TRBJ1-6
D: NA
size: NA
V: TRBV28

DNA: TGTGCCAGCAGCCACGCCGCCGGCGATACGCAGTATTTT
CDR3: CASSHAAGDTQYF
J: TRBJ2-3
D: NA
size: NA
V: TRBV14

DNA: TGTGCCAGCAGCTTGGGCGGTGAGAACTATGGCTACACCTTC
CDR3: CASSLGGENYGYTF
J: TRBJ1-2
D: NA
size: NA
V: TRBV7-3

DNA: TGTGCCAGCTCACCTACCACTTCCCACGAGCAGTACTTC
CDR3: CASSPTTSHEQYF
J: TRBJ2-7
D: NA
size: NA
V: TRBV18

DNA: TGTGCCAGCAGCTTGGAAGGACTAGCGGGAAGCAATGAGCAGTTCTTC
CDR3: CASSLEGLAGSNEQFF
J: TRBJ2-1
D: TRBD2
size: NA
V: TRBV11-3